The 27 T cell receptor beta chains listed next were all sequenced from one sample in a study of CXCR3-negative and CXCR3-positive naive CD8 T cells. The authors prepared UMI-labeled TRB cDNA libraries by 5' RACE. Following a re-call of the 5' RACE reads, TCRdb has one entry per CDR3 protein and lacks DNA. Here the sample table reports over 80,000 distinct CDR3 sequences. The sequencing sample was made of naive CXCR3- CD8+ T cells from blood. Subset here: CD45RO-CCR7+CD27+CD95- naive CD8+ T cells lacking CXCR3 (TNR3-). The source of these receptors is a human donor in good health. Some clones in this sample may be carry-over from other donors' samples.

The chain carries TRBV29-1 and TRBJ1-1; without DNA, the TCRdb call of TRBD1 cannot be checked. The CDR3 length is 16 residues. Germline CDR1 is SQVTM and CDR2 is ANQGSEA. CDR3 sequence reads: CSDLLDRRNMNTEAFF.

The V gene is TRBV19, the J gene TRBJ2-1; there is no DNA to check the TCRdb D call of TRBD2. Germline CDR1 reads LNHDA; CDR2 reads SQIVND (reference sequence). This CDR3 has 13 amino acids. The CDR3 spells CASSSRGYNEQFF.

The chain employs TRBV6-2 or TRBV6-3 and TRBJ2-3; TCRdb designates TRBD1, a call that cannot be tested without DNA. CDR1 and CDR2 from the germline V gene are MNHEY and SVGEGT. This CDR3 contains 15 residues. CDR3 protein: CASSSDRDYADTQYF.

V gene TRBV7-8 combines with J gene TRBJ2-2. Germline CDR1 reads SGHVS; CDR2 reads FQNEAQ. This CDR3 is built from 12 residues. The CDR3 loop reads CASTHGTGELFF.

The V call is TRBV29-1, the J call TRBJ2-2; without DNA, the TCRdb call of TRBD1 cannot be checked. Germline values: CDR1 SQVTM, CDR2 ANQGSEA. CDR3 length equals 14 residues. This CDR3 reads CSVETGTRVGELFF.

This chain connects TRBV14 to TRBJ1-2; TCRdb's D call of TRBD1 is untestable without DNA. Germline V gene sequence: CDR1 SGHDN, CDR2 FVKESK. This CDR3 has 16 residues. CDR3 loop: CASSHKSGQGFYGYTF.

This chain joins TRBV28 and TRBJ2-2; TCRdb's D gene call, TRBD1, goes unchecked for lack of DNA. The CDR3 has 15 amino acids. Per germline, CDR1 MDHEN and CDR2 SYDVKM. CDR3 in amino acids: CASSFRGLYTGELFF.

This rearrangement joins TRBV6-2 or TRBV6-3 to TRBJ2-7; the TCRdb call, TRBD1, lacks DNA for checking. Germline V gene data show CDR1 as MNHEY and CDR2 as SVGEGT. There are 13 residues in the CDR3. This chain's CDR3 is CASSWQGEDEQYF.

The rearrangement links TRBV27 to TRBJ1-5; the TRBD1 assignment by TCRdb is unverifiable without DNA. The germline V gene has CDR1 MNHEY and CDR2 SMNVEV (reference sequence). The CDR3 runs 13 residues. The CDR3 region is CASSLGAVQPQHF.

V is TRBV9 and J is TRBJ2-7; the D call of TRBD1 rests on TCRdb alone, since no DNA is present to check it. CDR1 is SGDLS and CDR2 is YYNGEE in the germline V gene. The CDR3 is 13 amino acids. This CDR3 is CASSTGGGGEQYF.

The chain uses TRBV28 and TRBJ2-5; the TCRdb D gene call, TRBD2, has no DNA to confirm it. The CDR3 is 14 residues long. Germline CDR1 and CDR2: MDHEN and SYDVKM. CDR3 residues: CASTGSGGGETQYF.

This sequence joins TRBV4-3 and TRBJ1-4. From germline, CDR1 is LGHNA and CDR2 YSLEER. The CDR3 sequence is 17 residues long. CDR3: CASSQDWEDGNNEKLFF.

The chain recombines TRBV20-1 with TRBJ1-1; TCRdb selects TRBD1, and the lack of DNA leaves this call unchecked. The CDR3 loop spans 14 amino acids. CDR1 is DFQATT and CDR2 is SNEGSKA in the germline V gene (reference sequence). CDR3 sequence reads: CSANRGQGWPEAFF.

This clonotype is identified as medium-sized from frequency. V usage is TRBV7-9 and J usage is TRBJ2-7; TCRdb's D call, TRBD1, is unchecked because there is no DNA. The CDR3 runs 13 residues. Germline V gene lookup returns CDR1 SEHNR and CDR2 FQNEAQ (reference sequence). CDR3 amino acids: CASSLQGDYEQYF.

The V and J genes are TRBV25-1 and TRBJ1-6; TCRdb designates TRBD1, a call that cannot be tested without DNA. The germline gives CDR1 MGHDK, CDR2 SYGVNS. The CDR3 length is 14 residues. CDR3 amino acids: CASSEGGEYSPLHF.

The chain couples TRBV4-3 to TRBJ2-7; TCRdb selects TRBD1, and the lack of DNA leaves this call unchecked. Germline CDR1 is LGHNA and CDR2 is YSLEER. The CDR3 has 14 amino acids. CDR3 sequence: CASSQDRTGWEQYF.

CDR3: CASSLGAAASYEQYF. V gene TRBV5-1 combines with J gene TRBJ2-7. CDR3 length: 15 residues. CDR1 and CDR2 from the germline V gene are SGHRS and YFSETQ.

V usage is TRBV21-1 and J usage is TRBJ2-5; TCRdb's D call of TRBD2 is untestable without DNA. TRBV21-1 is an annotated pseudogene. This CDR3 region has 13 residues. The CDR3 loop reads CASSHGPRETQYF.

The chain's CDR3 is CASSQGGPSYEQYF. This chain uses TRBV3-1 with TRBJ2-7; the TCRdb call, TRBD2, lacks DNA for checking. The CDR3 runs 14 residues. Germline lookup yields CDR1 LGHDT and CDR2 YNNKEL (reference sequence).

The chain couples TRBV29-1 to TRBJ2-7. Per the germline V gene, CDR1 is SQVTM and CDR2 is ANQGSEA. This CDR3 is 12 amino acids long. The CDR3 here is CSVAVKRYEQYF.

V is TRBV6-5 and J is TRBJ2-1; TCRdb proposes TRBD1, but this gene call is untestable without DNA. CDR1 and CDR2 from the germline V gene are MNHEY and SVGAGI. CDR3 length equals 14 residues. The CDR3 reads CASSYFQGYNEQFF.

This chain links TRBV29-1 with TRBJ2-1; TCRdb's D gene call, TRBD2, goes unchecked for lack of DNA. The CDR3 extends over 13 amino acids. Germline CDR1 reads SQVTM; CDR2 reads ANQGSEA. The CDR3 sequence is CTLRQGAYNEQFF.

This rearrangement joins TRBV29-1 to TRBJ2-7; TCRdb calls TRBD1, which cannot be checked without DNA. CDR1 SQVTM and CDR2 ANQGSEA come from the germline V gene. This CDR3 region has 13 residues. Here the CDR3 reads CSVVRGGSYEQYF.

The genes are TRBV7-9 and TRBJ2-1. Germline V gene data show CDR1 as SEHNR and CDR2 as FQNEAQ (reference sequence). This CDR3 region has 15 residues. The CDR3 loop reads CASSLGGGPYNEQFF.

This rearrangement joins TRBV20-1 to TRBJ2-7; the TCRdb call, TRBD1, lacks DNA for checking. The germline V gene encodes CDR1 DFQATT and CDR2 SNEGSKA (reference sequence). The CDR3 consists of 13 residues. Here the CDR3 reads CSARGGTVYEQYF.

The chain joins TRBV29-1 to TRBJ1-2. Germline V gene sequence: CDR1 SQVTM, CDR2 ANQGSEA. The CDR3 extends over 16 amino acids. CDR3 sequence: CSVGRAGRDGDYGYTF.

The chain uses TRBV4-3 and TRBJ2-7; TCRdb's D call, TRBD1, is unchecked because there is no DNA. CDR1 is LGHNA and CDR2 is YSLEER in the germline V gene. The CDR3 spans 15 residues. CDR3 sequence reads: CASSHTIGGSYEQYF.